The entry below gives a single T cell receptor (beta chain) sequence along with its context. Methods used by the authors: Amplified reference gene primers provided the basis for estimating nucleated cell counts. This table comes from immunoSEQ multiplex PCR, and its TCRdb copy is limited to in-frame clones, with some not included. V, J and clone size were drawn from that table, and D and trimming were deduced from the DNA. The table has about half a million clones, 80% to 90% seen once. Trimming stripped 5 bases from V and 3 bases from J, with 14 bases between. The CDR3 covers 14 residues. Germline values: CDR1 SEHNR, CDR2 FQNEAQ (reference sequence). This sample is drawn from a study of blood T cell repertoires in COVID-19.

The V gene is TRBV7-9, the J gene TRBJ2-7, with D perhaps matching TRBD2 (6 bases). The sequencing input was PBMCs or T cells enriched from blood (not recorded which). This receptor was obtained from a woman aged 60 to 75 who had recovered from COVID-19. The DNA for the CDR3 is TGTGCCAGCAGCCCGGTCATGGGGGGCTACGAGCAGTACTTC. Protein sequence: CASSPVMGGYEQYF.